This TCR beta chain stems from a study of beta chain features in type 1 diabetes. What was sequenced were expressed TCRB transcripts, since all of the isolated RNA had been reverse transcribed. The table came from immunoSEQ multiplex PCR; TCRdb's copy has only in-frame clones and leaves some out. The sample has almost 350,000 clones, 20% seen once. The germline V gene encodes CDR1 SGHAT and CDR2 FQNNGV. V lost 0 bases and J 11 bases, leaving 10 bases between the germline ends. The CDR3 sequence is 12 residues long. Whole-study results and caveats: PCR might show a preference for shorter templates, equally across patients and controls. Reads derived from cDNA could over-represent cells showing high TCR expression. Moderate but significant shortening of TCRB CDR3s was recorded in all four CD4+ subsets from Type 1 diabetes patients.

About this clone itself: Antigen specificity is unknown.

The single heparinised draw taken from each donor contained 90 to 150 mL of blood on average. The genes are TRBV11-2 and TRBJ2-5; unclear D gene. The TCR comes from a woman younger than 30 in good health. The sequenced sample was naive CD4+ T cells from blood. CDR3 nucleotide sequence: TGTGCCAGCAGCTTAGATCAACGGTGGCAGTACTTC. As protein: CASSLDQRWQYF.